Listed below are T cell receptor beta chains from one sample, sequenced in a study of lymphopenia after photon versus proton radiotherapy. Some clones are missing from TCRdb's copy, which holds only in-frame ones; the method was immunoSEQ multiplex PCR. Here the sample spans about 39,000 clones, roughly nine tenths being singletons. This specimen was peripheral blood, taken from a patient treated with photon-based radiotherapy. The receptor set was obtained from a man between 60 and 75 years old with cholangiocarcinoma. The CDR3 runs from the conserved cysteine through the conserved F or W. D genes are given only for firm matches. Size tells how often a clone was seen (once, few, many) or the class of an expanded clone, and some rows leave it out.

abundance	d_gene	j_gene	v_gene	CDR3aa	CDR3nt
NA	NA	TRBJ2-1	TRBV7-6	CASSFALGTGSYNEQFF	TGTGCCAGCAGCTTCGCCCTAGGGACCGGTAGCTACAATGAGCAGTTCTTC
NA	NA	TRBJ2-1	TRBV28	CASSPSGGRYNEQFF	TGTGCCAGCAGCCCCAGTGGCGGGCGGTACAATGAGCAGTTCTTC
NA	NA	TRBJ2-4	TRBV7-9	CASSLAGSAKNIQYF	TGTGCCAGCAGCTTAGCAGGGTCAGCCAAAAACATTCAGTACTTC
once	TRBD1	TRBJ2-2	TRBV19	CASTRTGPTGELFF	TGTGCCAGTACTCGGACAGGGCCCACCGGGGAGCTGTTTTTT
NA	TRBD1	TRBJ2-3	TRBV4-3	CASSGRQGGTDTQYF	TGCGCCAGCAGCGGACGACAGGGCGGCACAGATACGCAGTATTTT
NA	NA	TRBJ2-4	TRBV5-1	CASSSGTAGSGKNIQYF	TGCGCCAGCAGCTCCGGAACCGCAGGGTCTGGCAAAAACATTCAGTACTTC
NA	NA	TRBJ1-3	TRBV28	CASSLAQAGNTIYF	TGTGCCAGCAGTTTAGCGCAGGCTGGAAACACCATATATTTT
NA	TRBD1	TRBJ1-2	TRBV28	CASSFRTTGTGDGYTF	TGTGCCAGCAGTTTCCGTACGACCGGGACAGGGGATGGCTACACCTTC
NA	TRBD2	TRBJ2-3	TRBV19	CASSILAGVDTQYF	TGTGCCAGTAGTATACTAGCGGGAGTAGATACGCAGTATTTT
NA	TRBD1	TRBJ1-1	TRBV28	CASSENRGLGTEAFF	TGTGCCAGCAGTGAAAACAGGGGATTGGGCACTGAAGCTTTCTTT
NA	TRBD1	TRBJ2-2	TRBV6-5	CASSRWTGTGELFF	TGTGCCAGCAGTCGGTGGACAGGGACCGGGGAGCTGTTTTTT
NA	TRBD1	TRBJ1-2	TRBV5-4	CASSSRTGDYGYTF	TGTGCCAGCAGCTCCCGGACAGGGGACTATGGCTACACCTTC
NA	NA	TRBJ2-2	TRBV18	CASSPRGGGNAGELFF	TGTGCCAGCTCACCTCGTGGGGGAGGTAACGCCGGGGAGCTGTTTTTT
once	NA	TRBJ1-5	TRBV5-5	CASSPTGYQPQHF	TGTGCCAGCAGCCCCACAGGGTATCAGCCCCAGCATTTT
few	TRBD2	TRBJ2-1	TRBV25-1	CASTGTSGTNEQFF	TGTGCCAGCACCGGGACTAGCGGCACCAATGAGCAGTTCTTC
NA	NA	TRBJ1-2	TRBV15	CATSRDEVADGGYTF	TGTGCCACCAGCAGAGATGAAGTTGCTGATGGTGGCTACACCTTC
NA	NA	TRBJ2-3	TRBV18	CASSPPVLGRGITDTQYF	TGTGCCAGCTCACCACCCGTCTTAGGTAGGGGGATTACAGATACGCAGTATTTT
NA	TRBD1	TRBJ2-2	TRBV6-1	CASCDRGRMGDTGELFF	TGTGCCAGCTGTGACAGGGGGCGCATGGGTGACACCGGGGAGCTGTTTTTT
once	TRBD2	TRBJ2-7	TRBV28	CASSLVGTSGSSYEQYF	TGTGCCAGCAGTTTAGTGGGGACTAGCGGGTCGAGCTACGAGCAGTACTTC
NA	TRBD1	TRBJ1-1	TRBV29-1	CSVDPPAGGFTEAFF	TGCAGCGTGGACCCCCCAGCAGGGGGCTTCACTGAAGCTTTCTTT
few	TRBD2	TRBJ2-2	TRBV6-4	CASSQGLADTGELFF	TGTGCCAGCAGTCAGGGACTAGCAGATACCGGGGAGCTGTTTTTT
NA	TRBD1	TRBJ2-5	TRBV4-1	CASSQDPGQGAGETQYF	TGCGCCAGCAGCCAAGATCCCGGGCAGGGGGCAGGGGAGACCCAGTACTTC
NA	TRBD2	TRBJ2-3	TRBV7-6	CASSLVAGGIDTQYF	TGTGCCAGCAGCTTAGTGGCGGGGGGGATAGATACGCAGTATTTT
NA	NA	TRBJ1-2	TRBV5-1	CASSVNPGPANGYTF	TGCGCCAGCAGCGTAAACCCGGGACCGGCTAACGGCTACACCTTC
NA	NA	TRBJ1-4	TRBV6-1	CASMDGNEEKLFF	TGTGCCAGCATGGACGGCAATGAGGAAAAACTGTTTTTT
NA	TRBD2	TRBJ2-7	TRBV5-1	CASSLGPAGDPYEQYF	TGCGCCAGCAGCTTGGGTCCTGCGGGGGACCCCTACGAGCAGTACTTC
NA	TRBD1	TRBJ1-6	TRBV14	CASSRTGTGFYNSPLHF	TGTGCCAGCAGCCGGACCGGGACAGGGTTCTATAATTCACCCCTCCACTTT
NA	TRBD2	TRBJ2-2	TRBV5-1	CASKWTSGSTGELFF	TGCGCCAGCAAGTGGACTAGCGGGAGCACCGGGGAGCTGTTTTTT
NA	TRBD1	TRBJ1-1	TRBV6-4	CASSESPAGTGGWTEAFF	TGTGCCAGCAGTGAATCGCCGGCCGGGACAGGGGGCTGGACTGAAGCTTTCTTT
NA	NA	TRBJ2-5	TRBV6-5	CASSNPGQETQYF	TGTGCCAGCAGTAACCCAGGACAAGAGACCCAGTACTTC
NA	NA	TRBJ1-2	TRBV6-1	CASSVEPGTNYGYTF	TGTGCCAGCAGTGTAGAGCCGGGGACGAACTATGGCTACACCTTC
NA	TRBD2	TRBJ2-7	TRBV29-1	CSVLGAEAGNLRGTYEQYF	TGCAGCGTTCTAGGGGCCGAGGCAGGGAATTTGCGGGGGACCTACGAGCAGTACTTC
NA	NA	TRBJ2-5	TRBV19	CASSIGGGQETQYF	TGTGCCAGTAGTATTGGGGGCGGGCAAGAGACCCAGTACTTC
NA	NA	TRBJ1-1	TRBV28	CASSPPSGRANTEAFF	TGTGCCAGCAGTCCCCCTTCGGGAAGGGCGAACACTGAAGCTTTCTTT
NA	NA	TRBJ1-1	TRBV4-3	CASSEMWNTEAFF	TGCGCCAGCAGCGAGATGTGGAACACTGAAGCTTTCTTT
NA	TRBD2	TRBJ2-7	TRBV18	CASSQGQLANYEQYF	TGTGCCAGCTCACAGGGTCAACTAGCGAACTACGAGCAGTACTTC
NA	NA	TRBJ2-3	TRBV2	CASIQGIRTDTQYF	TGTGCCAGCATACAGGGCATTAGGACAGATACGCAGTATTTT